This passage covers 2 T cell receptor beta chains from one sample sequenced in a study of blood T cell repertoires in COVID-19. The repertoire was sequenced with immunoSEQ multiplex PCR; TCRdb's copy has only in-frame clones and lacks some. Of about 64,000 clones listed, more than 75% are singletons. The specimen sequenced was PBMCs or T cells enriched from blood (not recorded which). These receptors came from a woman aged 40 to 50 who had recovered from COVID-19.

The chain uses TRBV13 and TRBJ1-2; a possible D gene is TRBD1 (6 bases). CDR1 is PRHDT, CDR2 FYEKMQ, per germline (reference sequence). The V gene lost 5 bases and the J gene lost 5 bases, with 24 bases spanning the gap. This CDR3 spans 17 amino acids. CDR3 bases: TGTGCCAGCAGCATCCCTAGGGACGGACTAGGGGGATATGGCTACACCTTC. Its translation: CASSIPRDGLGGYGYTF.

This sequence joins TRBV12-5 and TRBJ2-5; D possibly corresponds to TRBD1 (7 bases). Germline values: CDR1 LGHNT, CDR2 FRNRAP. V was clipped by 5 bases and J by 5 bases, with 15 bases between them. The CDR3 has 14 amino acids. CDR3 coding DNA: TGTGCTAGTGGTCTTCAGGGGGGCTATGAGACCCAGTACTTC. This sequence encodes CASGLQGGYETQYF.